The 10 T cell receptor beta chains reported below all come from one sample, sequenced in a study of patients and donors after allogeneic stem cell transplantation. TCRdb reprocessed the RT-PCR reads via MiXCR and lists one record per CDR3 protein. This table has roughly 960,000 distinct CDR3 sequences, 15% to 20% appearing once. Sequences were obtained from blood, either unsorted or a sorted T cell fraction (not recorded which). The receptors come from a human donor who was either an allogeneic HSCT recipient or a stem cell or donor lymphocyte infusion donor (not recorded which). It is not recorded whose cells these are; they may come from a transplant donor.

This clonotype was recorded a few times. V and J are TRBV6-5 and TRBJ2-7; 10 nucleotides align to TRBD2. Germline loops: CDR1 MNHEY, CDR2 SVGAGI. CDR3 length: 16 residues. V lost 0 bases to trimming and J lost 3 bases; unmatched junction nucleotides: 5. This chain's CDR3 is CASSYSVSSGGYEQYF. The CDR3 coding sequence is TGTGCCAGCAGTTACTCCGTATCTAGCGGGGGCTACGAGCAGTACTTC.

This clonotype occurred a few times. This chain joins TRBV3-1 and TRBJ1-2; 7 nucleotides agree with TRBD1. V shed 1 base and J 4 bases; nucleotides not matched to a gene: 6. The germline gives CDR1 LGHDT, CDR2 YNNKEL (reference sequence). The CDR3 contains 15 residues. CDR3 sequence (DNA): TGTGCCAGCAGCCAAGGGGACAGTTTTATCTATGGCTACACCTTC. It specifies CASSQGDSFIYGYTF.

The chain is built from TRBV7-3 and TRBJ1-1; weak D call: TRBD1 (5 bases). The CDR3 has 15 residues. V shed 5 bases and J shed 3 bases, with 16 bases lying between them. Germline V lookup: CDR1 SGHTA, CDR2 FQGTGA. CDR3 loop: CASSPGRRGDTEAFF. CDR3 nucleotide sequence: TGTGCCAGCAGCCCAGGCAGGCGAGGGGACACTGAAGCTTTCTTT.

The gene calls are TRBV7-6 and TRBJ1-2, with TRBD1 as a possible D gene (5 bases). V was trimmed by 2 bases and J by 1 base, leaving 17 bases between them. Germline CDR1 reads SGHVS; CDR2 reads FNYEAQ. The CDR3 totals 17 residues. CDR3 in DNA: TGTGCCAGCAGCTTATGGCCAGGGAGCCTCCTTAACTATGGCTACACCTTC. This gives the protein CASSLWPGSLLNYGYTF.

This chain connects TRBV20-1 to TRBJ1-6; D gene uncertain. The V end was cut by 3 bases, the J end by 7 bases, with 10 bases between. This CDR3 spans 13 amino acids. Germline CDR1 DFQATT, CDR2 SNEGSKA (reference sequence). CDR3 region: CSARVAGNSPLHF. CDR3 nucleotide sequence: TGCAGTGCTAGGGTGGCGGGAAATTCACCCCTCCACTTT.

The V and J genes are TRBV20-1 and TRBJ1-5; 7 bases line up with TRBD1. The CDR3 contains 15 residues. Germline CDR1 DFQATT, CDR2 SNEGSKA (reference sequence). V lost 4 bases, J lost 3 bases, and 9 bases stayed unmatched. CDR3 coding DNA: TGCAGTGCTACCACTATGGACAGGCACAATCAGCCCCAGCATTTT. It codes for CSATTMDRHNQPQHF.

This clonotype was counted only a few times. This chain joins TRBV7-9 and TRBJ1-1; D is possibly TRBD1 (5 bases). V gave up 5 bases and J gave up 5 bases, with 24 bases separating them. This CDR3 comprises 17 residues. The germline V gene encodes CDR1 SEHNR and CDR2 FQNEAQ (reference sequence). The chain's CDR3 is CASSQYYRRGGRTEAFF. CDR3 coding DNA: TGTGCCAGCAGCCAATACTACCGGAGGGGCGGTCGGACTGAAGCTTTCTTT.

This clonotype was detected a few times. The chain combines TRBV5-1 with TRBJ2-7; TRBD1 matches at 9 bases. CDR3 length equals 15 residues. CDR1 is SGHRS, CDR2 YFSETQ, per germline. V lost 1 base, J lost 2 bases, and 4 bases stayed unmatched. DNA of the CDR3: TGCGCCAGCAGCTTGACGGGACAGGGAACCTACGAGCAGTACTTC. As protein: CASSLTGQGTYEQYF.

J is TRBJ2-4 and V is TRBV4-2; 7 positions agree with TRBD2. The germline gives CDR1 LGHNA, CDR2 YNFKEQ. V shed 0 bases, J shed 3 bases, and the junction held 5 bases outside the gene matches. The CDR3 is 16 amino acids. CDR3 amino acids: CASSQDLGGSKNIQYF. DNA for the CDR3: TGTGCCAGCAGCCAAGATCTAGGCGGGAGCAAAAACATTCAGTACTTC.

The CDR3 DNA reads as TGCAGCGTCGAAACAGGGTCCGGGGCCAACGTCCTGACTTTC. The encoded protein is CSVETGSGANVLTF. This sequence joins TRBV29-1 and TRBJ2-6, with a weak D call TRBD1 (6 bases). The CDR3 length is 14 residues. Germline CDR1 is SQVTM and CDR2 is ANQGSEA. Trimming shortened V by 6 bases and J by 4 bases, and 13 bases separated the two germline ends. The full variable domain, completed using reference TRBV29-1 and TRBJ2-6, is SAVISQKPSRDICQRGTSLTIQCQVDSQVTMMFWYRQQPGQSLTLIATANQGSEATYESGFVIDKFPISRPNLTFSTLTVSNMSPEDSSIYLCSVETGSGANVLTFGAGSRLTVL.